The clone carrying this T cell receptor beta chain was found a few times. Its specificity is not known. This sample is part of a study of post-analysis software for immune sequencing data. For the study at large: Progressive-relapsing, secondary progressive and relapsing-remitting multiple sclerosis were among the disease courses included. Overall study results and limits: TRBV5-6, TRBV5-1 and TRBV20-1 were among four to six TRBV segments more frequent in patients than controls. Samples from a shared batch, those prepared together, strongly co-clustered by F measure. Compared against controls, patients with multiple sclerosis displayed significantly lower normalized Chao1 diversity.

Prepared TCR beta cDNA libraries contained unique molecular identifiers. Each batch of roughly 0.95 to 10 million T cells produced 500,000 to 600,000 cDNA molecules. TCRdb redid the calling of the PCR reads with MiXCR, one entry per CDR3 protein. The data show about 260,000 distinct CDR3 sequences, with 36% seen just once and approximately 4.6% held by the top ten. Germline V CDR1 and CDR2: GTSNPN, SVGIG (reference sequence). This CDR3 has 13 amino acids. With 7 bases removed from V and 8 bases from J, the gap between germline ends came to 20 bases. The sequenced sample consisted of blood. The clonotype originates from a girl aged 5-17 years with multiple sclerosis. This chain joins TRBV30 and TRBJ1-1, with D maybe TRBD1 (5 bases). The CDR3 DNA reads TGTGCCTCCCGAATCGGCTACGGGGCCGAAGCTTTCTTT. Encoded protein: CASRIGYGAEAFF.